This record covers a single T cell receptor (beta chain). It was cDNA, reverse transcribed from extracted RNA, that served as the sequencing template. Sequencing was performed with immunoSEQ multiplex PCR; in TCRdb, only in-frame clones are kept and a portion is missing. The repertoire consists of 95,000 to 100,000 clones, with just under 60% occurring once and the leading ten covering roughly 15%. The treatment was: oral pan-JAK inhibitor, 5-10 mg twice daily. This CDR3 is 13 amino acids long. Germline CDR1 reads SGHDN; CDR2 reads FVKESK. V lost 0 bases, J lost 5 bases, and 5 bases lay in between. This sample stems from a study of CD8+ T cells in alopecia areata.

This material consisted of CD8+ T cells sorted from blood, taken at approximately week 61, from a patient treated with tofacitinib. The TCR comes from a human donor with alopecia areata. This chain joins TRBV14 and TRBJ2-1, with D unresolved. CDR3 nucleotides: TGTGCCAGCAGCCAAGACTGGAACAATGAGCAGTTCTTC. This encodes CASSQDWNNEQFF.